These 7 T cell receptor beta chains were sequenced from one sample in a study of T cells in Graves' hyperthyroidism and ophthalmopathy. RNA transcripts provided the source from which TCR beta CDR3 regions were amplified. With the HTBI primer set, the TCR CDR3 went through a first round of RT-PCR. TCRdb reanalysed the multiplex PCR reads using MiXCR and keeps one entry per CDR3 protein. The sample includes around 340,000 distinct CDR3 sequences, over 15% seen only once; the top ten take 33%. Sequenced input: blood. These receptors were obtained from a man aged 30 to 45 with Graves' hyperthyroidism.

The sample holds a few counts of this clonotype. V usage is TRBV6-1 and J usage is TRBJ1-6; D is uncertain. Germline-derived CDR1 and CDR2 are MNHNS and SASEGT. Between the trimmed V and J ends, which lost 7 bases and 10 bases, there was a span of 14 bases. CDR3 size: 13 residues. For the CDR3, the DNA is TGTGCCAGCATGACCGAATTGGGATCACCCCTCCACTTT. Translated: CASMTELGSPLHF.

In its sample, this clonotype was seen a few times. The chain joins TRBV5-1 to TRBJ2-1; unclear D gene. Germline CDR1 and CDR2: SGHRS and YFSETQ. Trimming shortened V by 7 bases and J by 0 bases, and 11 bases separated the two germline ends. This CDR3 spans 14 amino acids. The CDR3 DNA is TGCGCCAGCGTCCTGGATAGCTCCTACAATGAGCAGTTCTTC. Translation gives CASVLDSSYNEQFF.

This clonotype was seen at least ten times. The chain joins TRBV5-1 to TRBJ1-2; D not resolved. The CDR3 has 13 residues. CDR1 is SGHRS, CDR2 YFSETQ, per germline. V gave up 0 bases and J gave up 5 bases, with 8 bases separating them. The DNA of the CDR3 is TGCGCCAGCAGCTTGGGGCAGGAGTATGGCTACACCTTC. Encoded protein: CASSLGQEYGYTF.

This clonotype was observed many times. V and J are TRBV24-1 and TRBJ2-5, with D hard to call. V was pared by 3 bases and J by 6 bases, with 7 bases between. The CDR3 is made up of 12 amino acids. Germline V lookup: CDR1 KGHDR, CDR2 SFDVKD. CDR3 sequence (DNA): TGTGCCACCAGTGATCCAGGAAAGACCCAGTACTTC. It codes for CATSDPGKTQYF.

This clonotype was seen ten or more times. The chain recombines TRBV24-1 with TRBJ2-1; 7 nucleotides agree with TRBD1. The germline V gene encodes CDR1 KGHDR and CDR2 SFDVKD. This CDR3 spans 15 amino acids. Trimming at V came to 9 bases and at J to 5 bases, leaving 12 bases not matched to a gene. CDR3 amino acids: CATQGIGDRDNEQFF. DNA of the CDR3: TGTGCCACCCAGGGGATCGGAGACAGGGACAATGAGCAGTTCTTC.

Points on this clonotype: Mismatch with germline at one junction end may stem from a read error. The chain carries TRBV4-2 and TRBJ2-7; a weak D match, TRBD2 (5 bases). The CDR3 loop spans 18 amino acids. Germline values: CDR1 LGHNA, CDR2 YNFKEQ. CDR3: CASSHPGLLPGRGYEQCF. DNA of the CDR3: TGTGCCAGCAGCCACCCAGGACTGCTCCCCGGCCGGGGATACGAGCAGTGCTTC.

This clonotype was detected ten times or more. The genes are TRBV30 and TRBJ1-1, with D unclear. Per germline, CDR1 GTSNPN and CDR2 SVGIG (reference sequence). Deletions cut 0 bases from V and 4 bases from J, with 9 bases between. The CDR3 length is 13 residues. The CDR3 spells CAWSVGLATEAFF. In DNA, the CDR3 is TGTGCCTGGAGTGTCGGGCTGGCCACTGAAGCTTTCTTT. Filled out from reference TRBV30 and TRBJ1-1, the complete variable domain reads SQTIHQWPATLVQPVGSPLSLECTVEGTSNPNLYWYRQAAGRGLQLLFYSVGIGQISSEVPQNLSASRPQDRQFILSSKKLLLSDSGFYLCAWSVGLATEAFFGQGTRLTVV.